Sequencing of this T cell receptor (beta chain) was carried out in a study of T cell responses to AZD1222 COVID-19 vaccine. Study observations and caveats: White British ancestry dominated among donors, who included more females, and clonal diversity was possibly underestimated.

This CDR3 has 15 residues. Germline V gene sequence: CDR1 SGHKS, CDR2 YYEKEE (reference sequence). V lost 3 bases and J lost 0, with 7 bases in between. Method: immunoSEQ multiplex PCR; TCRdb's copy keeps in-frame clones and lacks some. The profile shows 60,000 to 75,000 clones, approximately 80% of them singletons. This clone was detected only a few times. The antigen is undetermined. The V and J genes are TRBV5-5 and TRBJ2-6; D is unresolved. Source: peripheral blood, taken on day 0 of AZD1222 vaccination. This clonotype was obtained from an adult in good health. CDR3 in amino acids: CASSSYSSGANVLTF. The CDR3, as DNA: TGTGCCAGCAGCTCGTACAGCTCTGGGGCCAACGTCCTGACTTTC.